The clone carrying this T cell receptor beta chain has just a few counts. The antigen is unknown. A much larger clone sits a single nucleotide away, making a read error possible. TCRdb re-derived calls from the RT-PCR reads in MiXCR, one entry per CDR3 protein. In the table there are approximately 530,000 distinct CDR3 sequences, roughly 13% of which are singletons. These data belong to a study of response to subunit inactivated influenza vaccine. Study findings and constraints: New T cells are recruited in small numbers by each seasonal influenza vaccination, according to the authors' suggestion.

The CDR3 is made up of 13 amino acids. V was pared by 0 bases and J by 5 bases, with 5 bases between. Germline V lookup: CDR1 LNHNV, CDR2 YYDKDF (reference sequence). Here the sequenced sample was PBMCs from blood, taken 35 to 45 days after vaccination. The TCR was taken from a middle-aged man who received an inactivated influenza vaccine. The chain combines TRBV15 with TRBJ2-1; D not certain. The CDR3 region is CATSRDSHNEQFF. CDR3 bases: TGTGCCACCAGCAGAGATTCCCACAATGAGCAGTTCTTC.